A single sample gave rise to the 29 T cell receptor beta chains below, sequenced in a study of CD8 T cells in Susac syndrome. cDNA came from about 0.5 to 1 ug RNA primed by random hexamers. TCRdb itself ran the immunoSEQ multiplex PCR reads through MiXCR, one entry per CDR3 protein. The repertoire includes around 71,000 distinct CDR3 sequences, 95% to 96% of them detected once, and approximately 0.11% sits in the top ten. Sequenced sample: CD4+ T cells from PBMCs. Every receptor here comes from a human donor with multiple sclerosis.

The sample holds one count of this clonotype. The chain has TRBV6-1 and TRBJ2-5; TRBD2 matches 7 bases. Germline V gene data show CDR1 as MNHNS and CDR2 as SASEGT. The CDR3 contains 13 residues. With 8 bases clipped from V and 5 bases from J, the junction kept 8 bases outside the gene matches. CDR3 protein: CASGREQLETQYF. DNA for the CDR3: TGTGCCAGCGGGCGGGAGCAGCTGGAGACCCAGTACTTC.

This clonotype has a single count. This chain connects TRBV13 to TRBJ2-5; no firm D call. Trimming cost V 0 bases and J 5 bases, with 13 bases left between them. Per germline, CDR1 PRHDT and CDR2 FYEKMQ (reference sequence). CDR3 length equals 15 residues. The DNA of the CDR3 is TGTGCCAGCAGCTTAGGGACCCCGGGTGTCGAGACCCAGTACTTC. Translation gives CASSLGTPGVETQYF.

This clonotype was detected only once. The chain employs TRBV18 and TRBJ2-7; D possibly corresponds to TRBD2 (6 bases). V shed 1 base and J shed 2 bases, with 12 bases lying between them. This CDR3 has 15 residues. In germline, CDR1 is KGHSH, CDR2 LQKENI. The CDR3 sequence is CASSPQGREAYEQYF. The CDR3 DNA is TGTGCCAGCTCACCACAGGGCAGGGAGGCCTACGAGCAGTACTTC.

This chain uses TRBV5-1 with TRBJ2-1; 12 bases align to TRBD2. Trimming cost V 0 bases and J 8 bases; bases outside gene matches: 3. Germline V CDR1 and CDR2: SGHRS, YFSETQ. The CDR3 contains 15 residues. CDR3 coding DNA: TGCGCCAGCAGCTTGGAGACTAGCGGGGGTTATGAGCAGTTCTTC. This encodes CASSLETSGGYEQFF.

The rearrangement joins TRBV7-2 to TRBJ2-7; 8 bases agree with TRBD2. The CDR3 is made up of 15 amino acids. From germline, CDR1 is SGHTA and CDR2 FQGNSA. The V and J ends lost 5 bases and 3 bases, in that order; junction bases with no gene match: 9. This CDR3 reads CASSPTGTSGYEQYF. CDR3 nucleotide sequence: TGTGCCAGCAGCCCAACCGGGACTAGTGGCTACGAGCAGTACTTC. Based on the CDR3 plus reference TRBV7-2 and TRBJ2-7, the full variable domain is GAGVSQSPSNKVTEKGKDVELRCDPISGHTALYWYRQSLGQGLEFLIYFQGNSAPDKSGLPSDRFSAERTGGSVSTLTIQRTQQEDSAVYLCASSPTGTSGYEQYFGPGTRLTVT.

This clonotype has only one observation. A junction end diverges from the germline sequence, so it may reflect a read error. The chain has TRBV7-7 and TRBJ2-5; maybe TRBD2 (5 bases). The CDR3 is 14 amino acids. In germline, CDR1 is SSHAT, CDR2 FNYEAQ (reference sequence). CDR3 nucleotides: TGTGCTAGCAGCCCTCCAGGTTCGGGGGAGACCCAGTACTTC. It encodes CASSPPGSGETQYF.

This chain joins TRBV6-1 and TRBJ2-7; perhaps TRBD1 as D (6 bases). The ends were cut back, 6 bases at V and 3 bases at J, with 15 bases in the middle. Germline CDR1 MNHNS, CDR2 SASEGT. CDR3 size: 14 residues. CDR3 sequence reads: CASSVSGTLYEQYF. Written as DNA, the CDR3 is TGTGCCAGCAGCGTCTCCGGGACACTCTACGAGCAGTACTTC.

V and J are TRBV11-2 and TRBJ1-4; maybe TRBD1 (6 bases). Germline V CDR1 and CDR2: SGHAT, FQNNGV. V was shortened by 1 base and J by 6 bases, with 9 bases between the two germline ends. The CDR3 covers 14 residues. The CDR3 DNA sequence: TGTGCCAGCAGCTTAGTAGGGGGTGATGAAAAACTGTTTTTT. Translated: CASSLVGGDEKLFF.

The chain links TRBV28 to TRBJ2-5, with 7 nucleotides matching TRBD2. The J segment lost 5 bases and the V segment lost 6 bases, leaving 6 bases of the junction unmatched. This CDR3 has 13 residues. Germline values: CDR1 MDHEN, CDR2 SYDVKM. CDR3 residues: CASRGGEWETQYF. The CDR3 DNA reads TGTGCCAGCAGGGGAGGGGAGTGGGAGACCCAGTACTTC.

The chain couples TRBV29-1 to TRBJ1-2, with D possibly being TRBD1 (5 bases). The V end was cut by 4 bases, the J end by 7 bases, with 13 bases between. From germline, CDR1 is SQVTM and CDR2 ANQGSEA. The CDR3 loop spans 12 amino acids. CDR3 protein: CSVVVLGTGYTF. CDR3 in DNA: TGCAGCGTTGTCGTCCTGGGGACTGGCTACACCTTC.

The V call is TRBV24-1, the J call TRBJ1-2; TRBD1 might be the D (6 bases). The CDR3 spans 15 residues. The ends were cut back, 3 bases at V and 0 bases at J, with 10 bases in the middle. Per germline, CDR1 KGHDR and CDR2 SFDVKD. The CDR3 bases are TGTGCCACCAGTGATATCGGACAGCCTAACTATGGCTACACCTTC. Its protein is CATSDIGQPNYGYTF.

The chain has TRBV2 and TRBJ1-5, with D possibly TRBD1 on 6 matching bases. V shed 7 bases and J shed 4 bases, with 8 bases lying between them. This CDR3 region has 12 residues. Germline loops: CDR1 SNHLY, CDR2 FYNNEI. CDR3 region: CASKGGNQPQHF. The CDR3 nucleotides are TGTGCCAGCAAAGGGGGGAATCAGCCCCAGCATTTT.

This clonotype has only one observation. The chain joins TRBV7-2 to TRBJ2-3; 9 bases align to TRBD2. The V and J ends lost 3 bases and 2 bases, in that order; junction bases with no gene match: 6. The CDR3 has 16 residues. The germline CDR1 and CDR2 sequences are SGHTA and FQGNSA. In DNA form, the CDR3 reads TGTGCCAGCAGCTTCAGCGGGGGGATTTTCACAGATACGCAGTATTTT. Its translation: CASSFSGGIFTDTQYF.

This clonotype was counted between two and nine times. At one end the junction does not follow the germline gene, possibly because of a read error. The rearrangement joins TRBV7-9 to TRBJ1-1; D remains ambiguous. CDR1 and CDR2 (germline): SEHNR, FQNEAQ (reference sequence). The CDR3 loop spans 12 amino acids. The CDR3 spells CASSLSNTEAFF. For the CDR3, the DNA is TGTGCCAGCAGCTTGTCGAACACCGAAGCTTTCTTT.

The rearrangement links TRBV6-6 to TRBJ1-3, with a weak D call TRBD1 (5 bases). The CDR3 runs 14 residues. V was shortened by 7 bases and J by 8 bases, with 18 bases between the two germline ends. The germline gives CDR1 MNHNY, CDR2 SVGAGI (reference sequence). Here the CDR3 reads CASTYGGERDTIYF. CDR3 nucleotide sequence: TGTGCCAGCACCTACGGAGGGGAAAGGGACACCATATATTTT.

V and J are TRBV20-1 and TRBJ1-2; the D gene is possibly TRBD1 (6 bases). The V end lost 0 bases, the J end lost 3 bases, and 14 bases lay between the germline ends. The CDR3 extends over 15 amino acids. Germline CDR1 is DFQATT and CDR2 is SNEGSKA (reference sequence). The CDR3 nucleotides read TGCAGTGCTAGAGATCGTTGGGAGGGGGACTATGGCTACACCTTC. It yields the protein CSARDRWEGDYGYTF.

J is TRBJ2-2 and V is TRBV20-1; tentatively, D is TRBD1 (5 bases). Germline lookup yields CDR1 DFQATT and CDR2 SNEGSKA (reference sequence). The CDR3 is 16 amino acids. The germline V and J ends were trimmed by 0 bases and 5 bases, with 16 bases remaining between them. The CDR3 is CSARDPRRQQTGELFF. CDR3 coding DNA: TGCAGTGCTAGAGATCCGCGGAGACAGCAGACCGGGGAGCTGTTTTTT.

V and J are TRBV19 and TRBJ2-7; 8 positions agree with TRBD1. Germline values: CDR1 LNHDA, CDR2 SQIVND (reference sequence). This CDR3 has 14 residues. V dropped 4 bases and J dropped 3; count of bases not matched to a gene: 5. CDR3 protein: CASSRQGAFYEQYF. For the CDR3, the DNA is TGTGCCAGTAGTAGGCAGGGGGCTTTCTACGAGCAGTACTTC.

The CDR3 DNA is TGCAGTGCTGTTAGCGGGGCTAATGATGAGCAGTTCTTC. It translates to CSAVSGANDEQFF. This rearrangement joins TRBV20-1 to TRBJ2-1; 8 bases match TRBD2. The CDR3 consists of 13 residues. The V and J ends lost 5 bases and 8 bases, in that order; junction bases with no gene match: 8. Germline loops: CDR1 DFQATT, CDR2 SNEGSKA (reference sequence).

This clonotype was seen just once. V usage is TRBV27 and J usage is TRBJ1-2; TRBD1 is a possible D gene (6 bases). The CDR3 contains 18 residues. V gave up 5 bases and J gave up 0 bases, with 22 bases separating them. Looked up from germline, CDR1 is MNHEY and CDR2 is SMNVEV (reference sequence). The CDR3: CASSPLRVDRPTNYGYTF. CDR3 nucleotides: TGTGCCAGCAGTCCGTTAAGAGTGGACAGACCCACTAACTATGGCTACACCTTC.

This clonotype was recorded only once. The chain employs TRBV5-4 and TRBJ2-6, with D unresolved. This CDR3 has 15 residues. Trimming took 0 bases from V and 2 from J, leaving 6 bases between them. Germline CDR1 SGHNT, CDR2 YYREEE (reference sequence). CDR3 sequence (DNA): TGTGCCAGCAGCTTGGCTGGGACTGGGGCCAACGTCCTGACTTTC. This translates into CASSLAGTGANVLTF.

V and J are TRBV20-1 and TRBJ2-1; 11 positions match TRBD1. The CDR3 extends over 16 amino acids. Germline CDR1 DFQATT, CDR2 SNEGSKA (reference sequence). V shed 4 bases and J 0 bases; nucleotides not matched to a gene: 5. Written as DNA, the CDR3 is TGCAGTGCTACCCGGACAGGGGGCTTCTCCTACAATGAGCAGTTCTTC. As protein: CSATRTGGFSYNEQFF.

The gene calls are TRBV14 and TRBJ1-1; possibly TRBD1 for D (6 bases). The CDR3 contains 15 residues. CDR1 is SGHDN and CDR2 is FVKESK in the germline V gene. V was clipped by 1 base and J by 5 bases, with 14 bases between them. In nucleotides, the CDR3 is TGTGCCAGCAGCCAAGGCAGGGGTTGGGGGACTGAAGCTTTCTTT. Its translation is CASSQGRGWGTEAFF.

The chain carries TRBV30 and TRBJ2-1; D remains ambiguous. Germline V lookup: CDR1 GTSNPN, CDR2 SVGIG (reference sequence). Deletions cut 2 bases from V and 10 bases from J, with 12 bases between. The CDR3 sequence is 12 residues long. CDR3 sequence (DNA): TGTGCCTGGAGTCTCCTACTCAAAGAGCAGTTCTTC. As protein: CAWSLLLKEQFF.

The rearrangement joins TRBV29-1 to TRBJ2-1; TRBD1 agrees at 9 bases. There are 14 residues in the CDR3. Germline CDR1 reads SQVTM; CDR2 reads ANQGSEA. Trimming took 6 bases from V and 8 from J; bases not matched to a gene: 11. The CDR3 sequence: CSVILQGAEYEQFF. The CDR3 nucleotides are TGCAGCGTAATACTACAGGGGGCTGAGTATGAGCAGTTCTTC.

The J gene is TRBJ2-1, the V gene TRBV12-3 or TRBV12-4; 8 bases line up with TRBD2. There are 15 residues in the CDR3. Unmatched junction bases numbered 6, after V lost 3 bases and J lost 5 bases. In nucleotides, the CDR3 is TGTGCCAGCAGTTTCGGCGGGGGGCCCCACAATGAGCAGTTCTTC. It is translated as CASSFGGGPHNEQFF.

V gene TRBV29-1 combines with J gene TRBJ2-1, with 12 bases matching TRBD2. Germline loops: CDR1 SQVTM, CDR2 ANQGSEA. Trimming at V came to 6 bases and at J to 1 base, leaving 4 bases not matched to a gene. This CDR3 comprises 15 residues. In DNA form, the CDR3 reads TGCAGCGTGGACGGGACTAGCGGGTCCTACAATGAGCAGTTCTTC. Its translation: CSVDGTSGSYNEQFF.

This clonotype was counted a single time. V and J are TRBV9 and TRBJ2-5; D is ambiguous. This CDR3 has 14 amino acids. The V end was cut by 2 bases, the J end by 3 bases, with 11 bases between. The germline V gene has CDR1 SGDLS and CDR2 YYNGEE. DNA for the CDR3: TGTGCCAGCAGCGTGGCGCCTGGAGAAGAGACCCAGTACTTC. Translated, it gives CASSVAPGEETQYF.

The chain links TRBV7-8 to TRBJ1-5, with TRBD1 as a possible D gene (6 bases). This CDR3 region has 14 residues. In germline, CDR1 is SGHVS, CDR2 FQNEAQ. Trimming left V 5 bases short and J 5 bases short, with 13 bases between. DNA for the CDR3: TGTGCCAGCAGCCCGAGACAGGCTTATCAGCCCCAGCATTTT. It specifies CASSPRQAYQPQHF.